This T cell receptor beta chain was retrieved from a study of OX40 agonist ivuxolimab in advanced cancers. The CDR3 extends over 11 amino acids. The germline V gene encodes CDR1 DFQATT and CDR2 SNEGSKA (reference sequence). Losses at the gene ends were 5 bases for V and 8 bases for J; bases not matched to a gene: 5. The method was immunoSEQ multiplex PCR; TCRdb's version includes in-frame clones alone and lacks a portion of them. This sample has 35,000 to 45,000 clones; approximately 86% occur once, and the top ten carry just over 20%. This TCR was recovered from an adult with an advanced solid tumor such as melanoma, head and neck, liver or kidney cancer. The chain is built from TRBV20-1 and TRBJ1-1; 7 bases line up with TRBD1. Specimen: CD4+ or CD8+ T cells sorted from blood, collected in a trial of the OX40 agonist ivuxolimab. CDR3 sequence (DNA): TGCAGTGCTCTGGCGACAGGGGAAGCTTTCTTT. Translation: CSALATGEAFF.